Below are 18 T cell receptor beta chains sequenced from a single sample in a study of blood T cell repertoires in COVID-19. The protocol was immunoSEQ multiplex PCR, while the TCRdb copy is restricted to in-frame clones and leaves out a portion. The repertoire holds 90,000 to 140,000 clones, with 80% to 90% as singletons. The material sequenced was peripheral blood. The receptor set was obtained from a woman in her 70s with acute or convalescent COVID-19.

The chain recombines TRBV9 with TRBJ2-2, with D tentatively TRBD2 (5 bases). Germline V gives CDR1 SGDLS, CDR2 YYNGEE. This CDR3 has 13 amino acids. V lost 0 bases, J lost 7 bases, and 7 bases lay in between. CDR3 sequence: CASSVALDGELFF. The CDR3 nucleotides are TGTGCCAGCAGCGTAGCACTAGACGGGGAGCTGTTTTTT.

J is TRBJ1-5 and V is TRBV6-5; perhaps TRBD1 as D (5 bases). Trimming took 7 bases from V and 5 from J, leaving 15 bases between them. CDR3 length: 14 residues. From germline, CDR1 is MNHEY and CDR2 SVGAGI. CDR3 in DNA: TGTGCCAGCACCGAGGCAGGGCTGGATCAGCCCCAGCATTTT. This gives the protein CASTEAGLDQPQHF.

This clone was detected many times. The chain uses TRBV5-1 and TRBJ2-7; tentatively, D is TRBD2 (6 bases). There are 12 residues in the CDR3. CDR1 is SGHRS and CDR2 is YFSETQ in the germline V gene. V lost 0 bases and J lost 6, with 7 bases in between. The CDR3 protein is CASSLAGGEQYF. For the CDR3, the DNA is TGCGCCAGCAGCTTGGCCGGGGGCGAGCAGTACTTC.

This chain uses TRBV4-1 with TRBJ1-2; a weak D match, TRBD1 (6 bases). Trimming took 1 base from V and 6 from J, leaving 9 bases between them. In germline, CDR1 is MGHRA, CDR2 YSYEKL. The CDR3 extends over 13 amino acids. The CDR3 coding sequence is TGCGCCAGCAGCCAAGGAAACAGGGATGGCTACACCTTC. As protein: CASSQGNRDGYTF.

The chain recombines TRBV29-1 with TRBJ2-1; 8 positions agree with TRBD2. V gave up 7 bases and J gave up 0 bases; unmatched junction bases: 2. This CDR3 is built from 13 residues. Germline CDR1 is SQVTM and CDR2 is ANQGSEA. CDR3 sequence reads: CSGGGFSYNEQFF. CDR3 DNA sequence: TGCAGCGGCGGGGGGTTCTCCTACAATGAGCAGTTCTTC.

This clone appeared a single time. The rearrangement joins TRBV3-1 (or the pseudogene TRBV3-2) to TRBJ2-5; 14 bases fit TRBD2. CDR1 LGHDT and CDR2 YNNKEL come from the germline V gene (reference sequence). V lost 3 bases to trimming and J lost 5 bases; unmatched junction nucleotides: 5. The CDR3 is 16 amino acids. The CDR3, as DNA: TGTGCCAGCAGCCACCGACTAGCGGGGGGGCCGGAGACCCAGTACTTC. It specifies CASSHRLAGGPETQYF.

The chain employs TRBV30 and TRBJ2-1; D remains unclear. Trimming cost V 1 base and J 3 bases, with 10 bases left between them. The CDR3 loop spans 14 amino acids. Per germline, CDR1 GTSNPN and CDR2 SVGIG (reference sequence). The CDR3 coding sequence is TGTGCCTGGAGTGGAGAGAGCCGCTACAATGAGCAGTTCTTC. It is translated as CAWSGESRYNEQFF.

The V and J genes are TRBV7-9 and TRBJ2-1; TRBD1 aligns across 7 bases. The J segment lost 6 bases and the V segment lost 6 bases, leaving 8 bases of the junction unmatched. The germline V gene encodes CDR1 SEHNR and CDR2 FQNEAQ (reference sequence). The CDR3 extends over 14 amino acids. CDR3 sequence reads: CASRRRQGPNEQFF. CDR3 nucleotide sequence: TGTGCCAGCAGGAGGAGACAGGGACCCAATGAGCAGTTCTTC.

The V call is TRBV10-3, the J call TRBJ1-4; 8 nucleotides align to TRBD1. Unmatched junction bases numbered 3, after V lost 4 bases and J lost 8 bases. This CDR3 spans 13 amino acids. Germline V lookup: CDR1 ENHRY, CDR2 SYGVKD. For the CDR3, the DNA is TGTGCCATCAGTGGACGGGACAGGGAAAAACTGTTTTTT. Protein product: CAISGRDREKLFF.

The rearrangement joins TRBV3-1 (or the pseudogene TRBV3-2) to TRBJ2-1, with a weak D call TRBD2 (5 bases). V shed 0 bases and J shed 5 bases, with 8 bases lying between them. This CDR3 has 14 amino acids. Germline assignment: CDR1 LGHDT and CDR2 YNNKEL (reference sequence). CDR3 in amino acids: CASSQEASHNEQFF. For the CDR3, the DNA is TGTGCCAGCAGCCAAGAGGCTAGCCACAATGAGCAGTTCTTC.

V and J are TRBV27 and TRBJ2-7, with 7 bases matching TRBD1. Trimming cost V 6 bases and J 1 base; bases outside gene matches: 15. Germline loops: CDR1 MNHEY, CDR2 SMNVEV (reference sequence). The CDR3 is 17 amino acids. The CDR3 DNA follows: TGTGCCAGCAGCCCGATGAGTCGGGCAGGGGGATCCTACGAGCAGTACTTC. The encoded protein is CASSPMSRAGGSYEQYF.

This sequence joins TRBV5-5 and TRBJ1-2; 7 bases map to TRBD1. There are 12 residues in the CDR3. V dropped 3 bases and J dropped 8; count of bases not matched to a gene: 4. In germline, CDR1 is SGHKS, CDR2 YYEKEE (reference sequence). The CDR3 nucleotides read TGTGCCAGCAGCTACAGGGGCCAGGGCTACACCTTC. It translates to CASSYRGQGYTF. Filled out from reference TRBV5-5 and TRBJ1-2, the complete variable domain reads DAGVTQSPTHLIKTRGQQVTLRCSPISGHKSVSWYQQVLGQGPQFIFQYYEKEERGRGNFPDRFSARQFPNYSSELNVNALLLGDSALYLCASSYRGQGYTFGSGTRLTVV.

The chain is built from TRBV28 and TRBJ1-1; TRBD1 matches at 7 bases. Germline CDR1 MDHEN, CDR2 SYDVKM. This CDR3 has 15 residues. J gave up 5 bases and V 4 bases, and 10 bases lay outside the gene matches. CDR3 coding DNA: TGTGCCAGCAGTTCAGAGGCAGGGGGACGTACTGAAGCTTTCTTT. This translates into CASSSEAGGRTEAFF.

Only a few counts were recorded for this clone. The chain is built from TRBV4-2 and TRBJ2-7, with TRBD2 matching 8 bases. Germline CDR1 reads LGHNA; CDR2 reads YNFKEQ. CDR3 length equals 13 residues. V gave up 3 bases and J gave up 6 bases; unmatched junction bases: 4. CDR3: CASSQGLVSEQYF. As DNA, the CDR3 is TGTGCCAGCAGCCAGGGACTAGTGAGCGAGCAGTACTTC.

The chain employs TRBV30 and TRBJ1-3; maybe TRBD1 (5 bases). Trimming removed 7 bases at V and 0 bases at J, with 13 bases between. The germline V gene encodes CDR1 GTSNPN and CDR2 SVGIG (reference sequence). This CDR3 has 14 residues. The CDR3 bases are TGTGCCTTCATTCGTCAGGGCTCTGGAAACACCATATATTTT. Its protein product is CAFIRQGSGNTIYF.

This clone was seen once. CDR3 amino acids: CASSSDRYYDTGELFF. In nucleotides, the CDR3 is TGTGCCAGCAGCTCCGACAGATACTACGACACCGGGGAGCTGTTTTTT. V usage is TRBV5-4 and J usage is TRBJ2-2, with D tentatively TRBD1 (5 bases). This CDR3 is 16 amino acids long. CDR1 is SGHNT and CDR2 is YYREEE in the germline V gene (reference sequence). V was pared by 3 bases and J by 3 bases, with 15 bases between.

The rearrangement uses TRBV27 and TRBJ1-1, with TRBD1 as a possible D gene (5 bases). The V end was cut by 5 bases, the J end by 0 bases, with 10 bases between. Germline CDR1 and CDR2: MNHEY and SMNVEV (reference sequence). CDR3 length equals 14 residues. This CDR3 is CASSLGGVNTEAFF. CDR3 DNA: TGTGCCAGCAGTCTCGGGGGGGTGAACACTGAAGCTTTCTTT.

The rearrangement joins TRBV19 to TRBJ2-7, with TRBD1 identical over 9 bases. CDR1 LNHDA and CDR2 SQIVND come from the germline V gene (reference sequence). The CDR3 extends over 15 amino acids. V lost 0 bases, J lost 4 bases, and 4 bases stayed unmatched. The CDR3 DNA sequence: TGTGCCAGTAGTATAGATTCGACAGGGGGATACGAGCAGTACTTC. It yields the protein CASSIDSTGGYEQYF.